Listed below are T cell receptor beta chains from one sample, sequenced in a study of cytomegalovirus exposure and HLA in healthy donors. Repertoires were generated with immunoSEQ multiplex PCR, while TCRdb's copy carries only in-frame clones and drops some. The sample includes 85,000 to 120,000 clones, about 95% of them seen just once. Material for sequencing was PBMCs. The receptors were sampled from a woman aged 18-29 years in good health and CMV-seronegative. CDR3s include the opening cysteine and the closing phenylalanine or tryptophan. D genes are given only for firm matches. Size is omitted from some rows. Given values are once, few, many or a class for expanded clones.

cdr3_nt cdr3_aa d_call j_call v_call clone_size
TGCGCCAGCAGGCGGCAGTGGAAATACAATGAGCAGTTCTTC CASRRQWKYNEQFF NA TRBJ2-1 TRBV5-1 NA
TGTGCCAGTAGTTTGGGGGCTAGCACAGATACGCAGTATTTT CASSLGASTDTQYF NA TRBJ2-3 TRBV19 NA
TGTGCCAGCAGTTTACAGGGGAGCTCCTACAATGAGCAGTTCTTC CASSLQGSSYNEQFF NA TRBJ2-1 TRBV28 NA
TGTGCCAGCAGTGGGACTAGCGGGGTCTCCTACAATGAGCAGTTCTTC CASSGTSGVSYNEQFF TRBD2 TRBJ2-1 TRBV27 NA
TGTGCCAGCAGCTCCCAGCGGGAGGGCGGAGATACGCAGTATTTT CASSSQREGGDTQYF TRBD2 TRBJ2-3 TRBV11-3 NA
TGTGCCAGCAGCCCTGGGACAAATGGCTACACCTTC CASSPGTNGYTF NA TRBJ1-2 TRBV7-9 few
TGTGCCAGCTCACCATCGGAGGGAACCTCTGGAAACACCATATATTTT CASSPSEGTSGNTIYF NA TRBJ1-3 TRBV18 NA
TGTGCCATCAGTGAGGGGACAGACTATGGCTACACCTTC CAISEGTDYGYTF TRBD1 TRBJ1-2 TRBV10-3 NA
TGTGCCTGGGGACGACTAGCCGAGCAGTTCTTC CAWGRLAEQFF TRBD2 TRBJ2-1 TRBV30 NA
TGTGCCAGCAGCCAAGGCGACAGGAGCTCTGGGGCCAACGTCCTGACTTTC CASSQGDRSSGANVLTF NA TRBJ2-6 TRBV4-2 NA
TGTGCCGTAAACGCCGGGGAAGGGCACAATGAGCAGTTCTTC CAVNAGEGHNEQFF NA TRBJ2-1 TRBV6-1 few